Shown below are 30 T cell receptor beta chains from a single sample sequenced in a study of blood T cell repertoires in COVID-19. Data came from immunoSEQ multiplex PCR; TCRdb stores just in-frame clones and leaves some out. This sample has hundreds of thousands of clones, with around nine tenths found just once. The sequenced sample was PBMCs or T cells enriched from blood (not recorded which). All receptors come from a woman in her thirties or forties who had recovered from COVID-19.

The chain recombines TRBV5-6 with TRBJ1-5, with a weak D call TRBD1 (5 bases). Trimming removed 7 bases from V and 0 bases from J, with 11 bases in between. Per germline, CDR1 SGHDT and CDR2 YYEEEE. This CDR3 is built from 14 residues. CDR3 region: CASGEQGSNQPQHF. The CDR3 DNA sequence: TGTGCCAGCGGCGAGCAGGGTAGCAATCAGCCCCAGCATTTT.

The chain is built from TRBV27 and TRBJ2-7, with TRBD1 matching over 7 bases. The V segment lost 8 bases and the J segment 4 bases; nucleotides outside the gene matches: 11. Germline CDR1 and CDR2: MNHEY and SMNVEV (reference sequence). The CDR3 totals 14 residues. Written as DNA, the CDR3 is TGTGCCAGCTCCACAGGGGCCCCAGTGTACGAGCAGTACTTC. Translating gives CASSTGAPVYEQYF.

V and J are TRBV7-2 and TRBJ2-5; 12 bases are shared with TRBD1. Germline-derived CDR1 and CDR2 are SGHTA and FQGNSA. V dropped 5 bases and J dropped 5; count of bases not matched to a gene: 9. The CDR3 loop spans 16 amino acids. CDR3 sequence reads: CASSTAGTGGSETQYF. CDR3 DNA: TGTGCCAGCAGCACGGCCGGGACAGGGGGCAGCGAGACCCAGTACTTC.

The chain employs TRBV12-3 or TRBV12-4 and TRBJ1-5; D possibly corresponds to TRBD1 (6 bases). Trimming removed 5 bases at V and 5 bases at J, with 10 bases between. The CDR3 sequence is 13 residues long. Here the CDR3 reads CASSNREDQPQHF. In DNA form, the CDR3 reads TGTGCCAGCAGTAACAGGGAAGATCAGCCCCAGCATTTT.

This sequence joins TRBV27 and TRBJ2-7; D is unclear. The CDR3 loop spans 14 amino acids. CDR1 is MNHEY, CDR2 SMNVEV, per germline (reference sequence). The V and J ends lost 3 bases and 0 bases respectively, with 9 bases between them. CDR3 in DNA: TGTGCCAGCAGTTTTACTACTAACTCCTACGAGCAGTACTTC. It encodes CASSFTTNSYEQYF.

The gene calls are TRBV5-4 and TRBJ2-3; possible D gene TRBD1, 6 bases. CDR1 is SGHNT and CDR2 is YYREEE in the germline V gene (reference sequence). The CDR3 extends over 17 amino acids. V lost 0 bases, J lost 1 base, and 15 bases lay in between. The CDR3 nucleotides read TGTGCCAGCAGCTTGGGTCCACAGGGTATTGGCACAGATACGCAGTATTTT. It specifies CASSLGPQGIGTDTQYF.

This sequence joins TRBV19 and TRBJ2-4, with D perhaps matching TRBD2 (5 bases). The CDR3 is 11 amino acids. CDR1 and CDR2 (germline): LNHDA, SQIVND (reference sequence). The V and J ends lost 3 bases and 9 bases respectively, with 6 bases between them. This CDR3 is CASSIRGIQYF. The DNA of the CDR3 is TGTGCCAGTAGTATTCGGGGCATTCAGTACTTC.

The chain couples TRBV5-1 to TRBJ2-5; a possible D gene is TRBD1 (6 bases). In germline, CDR1 is SGHRS, CDR2 YFSETQ. The V gene lost 2 bases and the J gene lost 1 base, with 15 bases spanning the gap. CDR3 length: 16 residues. DNA of the CDR3: TGCGCCAGCAGCTTATGGAATGGGGGCAGCCAAGAGACCCAGTACTTC. Translating it yields CASSLWNGGSQETQYF.

This chain joins TRBV3-1 (or the pseudogene TRBV3-2) and TRBJ1-3, with no clear D. V was cut by 7 bases and J by 0 bases, with 7 bases left in between. CDR3 length: 13 amino acids. CDR1 and CDR2 from the germline V gene are LGHDT and YNNKEL (reference sequence). The CDR3 DNA reads TGTGCCAGCACCCCGTACTCTGGAAACACCATATATTTT. This codes for CASTPYSGNTIYF.

The chain joins TRBV18 to TRBJ1-1; 8 bases fit TRBD1. The CDR3 runs to 15 residues. V was pared by 5 bases and J by 1 base, with 6 bases of the junction left unmatched. CDR1 and CDR2 from the germline V gene are KGHSH and LQKENI. For the CDR3, the DNA is TGTGCCAGCTCAGGAAACAGGGGGAAGAACACTGAAGCTTTCTTT. Translated, it gives CASSGNRGKNTEAFF.

This sequence joins TRBV6-2 or TRBV6-3 and TRBJ2-5; TRBD1 agrees at 8 bases. The V segment lost 6 bases and the J segment 4 bases; nucleotides outside the gene matches: 7. The CDR3 covers 14 residues. The germline CDR1 and CDR2 sequences are MNHEY and SVGEGT. DNA of the CDR3: TGTGCCAGCAGCGAGGACAGGGTAGCAGAGACCCAGTACTTC. Translated: CASSEDRVAETQYF.

The gene calls are TRBV28 and TRBJ1-4, with TRBD1 matching over 7 bases. Germline V gene sequence: CDR1 MDHEN, CDR2 SYDVKM. This CDR3 contains 15 residues. Trimming removed 5 bases from V and 6 bases from J; junction bases left unmatched: 9. The CDR3 loop is CASSKLTGKDEKLFF. The DNA of the CDR3 is TGTGCCAGCAGTAAATTGACAGGGAAGGATGAAAAACTGTTTTTT.

The chain recombines TRBV7-9 with TRBJ2-1; 10 positions agree with TRBD2. This CDR3 has 17 amino acids. Germline V gene lookup returns CDR1 SEHNR and CDR2 FQNEAQ (reference sequence). Trimming at V came to 5 bases and at J to 5 bases, leaving 12 bases not matched to a gene. The CDR3 protein is CASSPRPLAGVNNEQFF. For the CDR3, the DNA is TGTGCCAGCAGCCCCCGCCCCCTAGCGGGAGTCAACAATGAGCAGTTCTTC. The whole variable domain, remainder taken from reference TRBV7-9 and TRBJ2-1, is DTGVSQNPRHKITKRGQNVTFRCDPISEHNRLYWYRQTLGQGPEFLTYFQNEAQLEKSRLLSDRFSAERPKGSFSTLEIQRTEQGDSAMYLCASSPRPLAGVNNEQFFGPGTRLTVL.

The V gene is TRBV5-1, the J gene TRBJ2-2; D perhaps matches TRBD2 (5 bases). Germline V gene data show CDR1 as SGHRS and CDR2 as YFSETQ. With 2 bases removed from V and 1 base from J, the gap between germline ends came to 6 bases. The CDR3 is made up of 14 amino acids. As DNA, the CDR3 is TGCGCCAGCAGCTTAAGCGGGAACACCGGGGAGCTGTTTTTT. Protein: CASSLSGNTGELFF.

The rearrangement links TRBV3-1 (or the pseudogene TRBV3-2) to TRBJ1-1; D gene uncertain. Trimming left V 0 bases short and J 7 bases short, with 18 bases between. This CDR3 spans 16 amino acids. Per germline, CDR1 LGHDT and CDR2 YNNKEL (reference sequence). The CDR3 DNA sequence: TGTGCCAGCAGCCAAGATGGTCAGGTGAGCTTCCATGAAGCTTTCTTT. Encoded protein: CASSQDGQVSFHEAFF.

This rearrangement joins TRBV6-5 to TRBJ2-3; the D gene is possibly TRBD1 (6 bases). The CDR3 extends over 12 amino acids. The germline V gene encodes CDR1 MNHEY and CDR2 SVGAGI. Deletions cut 8 bases from V and 3 bases from J, with 9 bases between. CDR3 protein: CASQGTTDTQYF. DNA of the CDR3: TGTGCCAGCCAGGGGACGACAGATACGCAGTATTTT.

The chain employs TRBV7-6 and TRBJ2-1; 10 bases match TRBD2. CDR1 is SGHVS and CDR2 is FNYEAQ in the germline V gene. This CDR3 spans 16 amino acids. V was pared by 2 bases and J by 3 bases, with 4 bases of the junction left unmatched. The CDR3 nucleotides are TGTGCCAGCAGCTTACTAGCGGGGGAGATCTACAATGAGCAGTTCTTC. Translated: CASSLLAGEIYNEQFF.

The rearrangement links TRBV27 to TRBJ2-1, with D perhaps matching TRBD1 (5 bases). This CDR3 comprises 15 residues. The germline V gene has CDR1 MNHEY and CDR2 SMNVEV (reference sequence). The ends were cut back, 6 bases at V and 4 bases at J, with 16 bases in the middle. The CDR3 DNA follows: TGTGCCAGCAGGGGGCTTAGAGTTGGGTACAATGAGCAGTTCTTC. Encoded protein: CASRGLRVGYNEQFF.

V gene TRBV4-1 combines with J gene TRBJ2-1; 8 bases match TRBD2. There are 16 residues in the CDR3. V lost 3 bases to trimming and J lost 2 bases; unmatched junction nucleotides: 6. CDR1 is MGHRA and CDR2 is YSYEKL in the germline V gene. CDR3 protein: CASSQTSVRPYNEQFF. The CDR3, as DNA: TGCGCCAGCAGCCAGACTAGCGTGAGACCCTACAATGAGCAGTTCTTC.

The gene calls are TRBV2 and TRBJ2-4, with TRBD1 matching 7 bases. Germline CDR1 reads SNHLY; CDR2 reads FYNNEI. This CDR3 has 15 amino acids. The ends lost 7 bases at V and 0 bases at J; junction bases unmatched: 6. CDR3: CASNGQALAKNIQYF. The DNA of the CDR3 is TGTGCCAGCAATGGACAGGCTCTAGCCAAAAACATTCAGTACTTC.

V is TRBV5-1 and J is TRBJ1-1; the D is unclear. The CDR3 totals 15 residues. Germline V CDR1 and CDR2: SGHRS, YFSETQ. Trimming shortened V by 1 base and J by 3 bases, and 13 bases separated the two germline ends. CDR3 region: CASSLLGRRDTEAFF. In DNA, the CDR3 is TGCGCCAGCAGCTTGCTGGGTAGGCGGGACACTGAAGCTTTCTTT.

A note on this clone: Other nucleotide sequences in the sample specify the same CDR3. The gene calls are TRBV7-2 and TRBJ1-5; D not certain. This CDR3 has 14 residues. Germline V CDR1 and CDR2: SGHTA, FQGNSA. The germline V and J ends were trimmed by 5 bases and 1 base, with 9 bases remaining between them. The DNA for the CDR3 is TGTGCCAGCAGCCTTGGCAGGAGCAATCAGCCCCAGCATTTT. This translates into CASSLGRSNQPQHF.

The J gene is TRBJ2-3, the V gene TRBV12-3 or TRBV12-4; a possible D gene is TRBD2 (5 bases). Deletions cut 7 bases from V and 5 bases from J, with 13 bases between. There are 13 residues in the CDR3. The CDR3 nucleotides are TGTGCCAGCACCCAGTCGGGGAAAGATACGCAGTATTTT. It codes for CASTQSGKDTQYF.

V gene TRBV30 combines with J gene TRBJ2-3; D gene ambiguous. Per the germline V gene, CDR1 is GTSNPN and CDR2 is SVGIG (reference sequence). The CDR3 covers 14 residues. Trimming took off 5 bases at V and 0 bases at J, with 12 bases between the two ends. The CDR3 reads CAWLRKSSTDTQYF. The CDR3 nucleotides are TGTGCCTGGCTGCGGAAATCTAGCACAGATACGCAGTATTTT.

The chain links TRBV7-2 to TRBJ1-1; TRBD1 matches at 11 bases. After removal of 4 bases from V and 5 bases from J, the junction contained 6 bases not matched to a gene. This CDR3 spans 15 amino acids. The germline CDR1 and CDR2 sequences are SGHTA and FQGNSA. CDR3 region: CASSWLGQGATEAFF. DNA for the CDR3: TGTGCCAGCAGCTGGCTAGGACAGGGGGCAACTGAAGCTTTCTTT.

The chain couples TRBV5-4 to TRBJ2-5; 12 bases line up with TRBD2. The CDR3 consists of 16 residues. The V and J ends lost 3 bases and 1 base, in that order; junction bases with no gene match: 4. Germline loops: CDR1 SGHNT, CDR2 YYREEE (reference sequence). The CDR3 is CASSWGTSGFQETQYF. CDR3 DNA: TGTGCCAGCAGCTGGGGGACTAGCGGGTTCCAAGAGACCCAGTACTTC.

This chain joins TRBV19 and TRBJ2-7, with 10 bases matching TRBD1. In germline, CDR1 is LNHDA, CDR2 SQIVND (reference sequence). Trimming took 5 bases from V and 3 from J; bases not matched to a gene: 16. This CDR3 is built from 18 residues. CDR3 loop: CASSPGQGKLPRNYEQYF. The DNA of the CDR3 is TGTGCCAGTAGTCCGGGACAGGGGAAACTCCCACGAAACTACGAGCAGTACTTC.

A few counts support this clone. DNA of the CDR3: TGTGCCAGCAGCCAAGGGACTACCCCCGAGCAGTACTTC. Its protein is CASSQGTTPEQYF. The chain has TRBV3-1 (or the pseudogene TRBV3-2) and TRBJ2-7, with D possibly being TRBD2 (6 bases). The ends were cut back, 1 base at V and 6 bases at J, with 10 bases in the middle. This CDR3 comprises 13 residues. The germline V gene has CDR1 LGHDT and CDR2 YNNKEL (reference sequence).

A few counts support this clone. The J gene is TRBJ2-7, the V gene TRBV3-1 (or the pseudogene TRBV3-2); D is possibly TRBD2 (6 bases). CDR1 is LGHDT, CDR2 YNNKEL, per germline (reference sequence). Trimming took 3 bases from V and 3 from J, leaving 21 bases between them. The CDR3 is 17 amino acids. In DNA, the CDR3 is TGTGCCAGCAGCCATCCCGTGAGGGCAGGGAGGAGCTACGAGCAGTACTTC. The encoded protein is CASSHPVRAGRSYEQYF.

The chain combines TRBV7-9 with TRBJ1-3, with D perhaps matching TRBD1 (6 bases). The CDR3 is made up of 14 amino acids. Trimming removed 5 bases at V and 1 base at J, with 9 bases between. CDR1 SEHNR and CDR2 FQNEAQ come from the germline V gene (reference sequence). CDR3 DNA sequence: TGTGCCAGCAGCCAGGGGTTTTCTGGAAACACCATATATTTT. It translates to CASSQGFSGNTIYF.